Reported below is one TCR beta chain. This entry comes from a study of blood T cell repertoires in COVID-19. At the level of the study: Sites across the United States, Italy and Spain contributed samples from acute and convalescent COVID-19.

Recovered status applied to Cohort 3 donors who had two consecutive negative PCRs. It also applied to those with clearance or with symptom resolution. Generated by immunoSEQ multiplex PCR, the TCRdb table keeps only in-frame clones and is missing some. The data contain approximately 130,000 clones, around 83% of them seen just once; the ten biggest clones take up 18%. The material sequenced was PBMCs or T cells enriched from blood (not recorded which). The sequence came from a man under 40 who had recovered from COVID-19.

This chain's CDR3 is CASSQTGLAGDTQYF. CDR3 sequence (DNA): TGCGCCAGCAGCCAAACCGGACTAGCGGGAGATACGCAGTATTTT. The chain recombines TRBV4-1 with TRBJ2-3; 11 bases map to TRBD2. The trim removed 2 bases at V and 5 bases at J, leaving 3 bases unmatched. The CDR3 has 15 amino acids. Germline assignment: CDR1 MGHRA and CDR2 YSYEKL.